The 21 T cell receptor beta chains in this list originate from one sample, sequenced in a study of low-dose radiotherapy and immunotherapy resistance in tumors. Time point noted: after trial treatment. Treatment meaning: LDRT plus nivolumab, ipilimumab, low-dose cyclophosphamide and aspirin (RACIN trial). First-strand cDNA used TRAV- and TRBV-specific primers, covering alpha and beta chains. Using a constant-region primer together with a V-primer adapter, TCRs were subjected to roughly 18 PCR cycles of amplification. Using its own MiXCR run on the reads, TCRdb lists one record per CDR3 protein. The sample carries around 80,000 distinct CDR3 sequences, 15% to 20% recorded once. Sequences were derived from PBMCs, sampled after low-dose radiotherapy plus immunotherapy. The receptors were gathered from a male donor with prostate cancer.

This clonotype was counted at least ten times. The V gene is TRBV28, the J gene TRBJ1-1; 9 bases are a match to TRBD1. J gave up 2 bases and V 5 bases, and 18 bases lay outside the gene matches. Germline CDR1 is MDHEN and CDR2 is SYDVKM. The CDR3 runs to 19 residues. The chain's CDR3 is CASSQTLATGGQFNTEAFF. The CDR3 DNA reads TGTGCCAGCAGTCAGACGTTAGCCACAGGGGGCCAATTTAACACTGAAGCTTTCTTT. Together with reference TRBV28 and TRBJ1-1, the CDR3 gives the full variable domain: DVKVTQSSRYLVKRTGEKVFLECVQDMDHENMFWYRQDPGLGLRLIYFSYDVKMKEKGDIPEGYSVSREKKERFSLILESASTNQTSMYLCASSQTLATGGQFNTEAFFGQGTRLTVV.

Ten or more counts support this clonotype. The CDR3 DNA reads TGTGCCACCAGTGATTTGCCAGCGGGAGACTCTTCTGGGGCCAACGTCCTGACTTTC. It translates to CATSDLPAGDSSGANVLTF. V and J are TRBV24-1 and TRBJ2-6; TRBD2 matches at 8 bases. J lost 1 base, V lost 0 bases, and 7 bases had no gene match. Germline V gene sequence: CDR1 KGHDR, CDR2 SFDVKD. This CDR3 is built from 19 residues.

This clonotype has only a few counts. V gene TRBV28 combines with J gene TRBJ1-5; no clear D. The CDR3 totals 15 residues. V shed 3 bases and J shed 2 bases, with 11 bases lying between them. The V gene's germline CDR1 is MDHEN and CDR2 SYDVKM. This CDR3 is CASSFGFMGNQPQHF. CDR3 coding DNA: TGTGCCAGCAGTTTTGGGTTTATGGGCAATCAGCCCCAGCATTTT.

In this sample, this clonotype turned up many times. This sequence joins TRBV20-1 and TRBJ2-4, with D maybe TRBD1 (6 bases). The CDR3 extends over 12 amino acids. Trimming took 6 bases from V and 4 from J, leaving 10 bases between them. CDR1 DFQATT and CDR2 SNEGSKA come from the germline V gene (reference sequence). The CDR3 DNA is TGCAGTGCCCTTACAGGGAAAAACATTCAGTACTTC. Residues: CSALTGKNIQYF.

This clonotype was seen at least ten times. This chain links TRBV18 with TRBJ1-4; D gene uncertain. Germline CDR1 and CDR2: KGHSH and LQKENI. V was pared by 3 bases and J by 7 bases, with 15 bases between. This CDR3 region has 15 residues. Written as DNA, the CDR3 is TGTGCCAGCTCACCCGCCGGGTCCATTGGTGAAAAACTGTTTTTT. It is translated as CASSPAGSIGEKLFF.

This clonotype was recorded at least ten times. The chain links TRBV5-1 to TRBJ2-2, with D possibly being TRBD2 (6 bases). The ends were cut back, 3 bases at V and 0 bases at J, with 9 bases in the middle. The germline CDR1 and CDR2 sequences are SGHRS and YFSETQ. The CDR3 is 15 amino acids. CDR3: CASSSGTSNTGELFF. CDR3 sequence (DNA): TGCGCCAGCAGCTCCGGGACTTCGAACACCGGGGAGCTGTTTTTT.

In its sample, this clonotype was seen many times. The CDR3 region is CASSYSINPEDLATGANVLTF. As DNA, the CDR3 is TGTGCCAGCAGTTACTCGATAAATCCAGAGGACTTAGCTACTGGGGCCAACGTCCTGACTTTC. The rearrangement links TRBV6-2 or TRBV6-3 to TRBJ2-6; possible D gene TRBD2, 5 bases. Germline-derived CDR1 and CDR2 are MNHEY and SVGEGT. Trimming pared 0 bases from V and 2 bases from J, leaving 23 bases between. This CDR3 is 21 amino acids long.

For the CDR3, the DNA is TGTGCCAGCAGCCCAGGACTAGCGGGAGAACTAGTCCAGAATGAGCAGTTCTTC. Translation gives CASSPGLAGELVQNEQFF. This chain uses TRBV28 with TRBJ2-1, with 13 positions matching TRBD2. Germline lookup yields CDR1 MDHEN and CDR2 SYDVKM. V lost 6 bases to trimming and J lost 7 bases; unmatched junction nucleotides: 15. The CDR3 sequence is 18 residues long.

This clonotype was detected ten times or more. In DNA form, the CDR3 reads TGCGCCAGCAGCCAAGAGCTAGCGGGAGTGTTAGGCGATGAGCAGTTCTTC. As protein: CASSQELAGVLGDEQFF. The rearrangement links TRBV4-3 to TRBJ2-1; 10 bases match TRBD2. Per germline, CDR1 LGHNA and CDR2 YSLEER. The trim removed 0 bases at V and 8 bases at J, leaving 10 bases unmatched. This CDR3 contains 17 residues.

A remark on this clonotype: This probably arose from a read error, given a far larger clone one base away. The chain uses TRBV21-1 and TRBJ2-7; TRBD1 is the table's D call, not checked against the DNA. TRBV21-1 constitutes a pseudogene. CDR3 length: 16 residues. The CDR3 reads CASSKAAAPAYDEQYF. The CDR3, as DNA: TGTGCCAGCAGCAAAGCTGCCGCCCCGGCGTACGATGAGCAGTACTTC.

This clonotype has ten or more counts. DNA of the CDR3: TGTGCCAGCAGCCCGGGGACAGGATATACGCAGTATTTT. It yields the protein CASSPGTGYTQYF. The chain couples TRBV7-2 to TRBJ2-3, with TRBD1 identical over 8 bases. The CDR3 has 13 amino acids. The V gene's germline CDR1 is SGHTA and CDR2 FQGNSA. V shed 5 bases, J shed 7 bases, and the junction held 5 bases outside the gene matches.

This clonotype came up many times. This sequence joins TRBV5-4 and TRBJ2-5; no clear D gene. Germline V gene sequence: CDR1 SGHNT, CDR2 YYREEE (reference sequence). CDR3 length equals 14 residues. V dropped 4 bases and J dropped 2 bases, with 12 bases sitting between them. This CDR3 is CASSHRVEQETQYF. Here the CDR3 DNA reads TGTGCCAGCAGCCACCGTGTCGAACAAGAGACCCAGTACTTC. The entire variable domain, with the rest obtained from reference TRBV5-4 and TRBJ2-5, is as follows: ETGVTQSPTHLIKTRGQQVTLRCSSQSGHNTVSWYQQALGQGPQFIFQYYREEENGRGNFPPRFSGLQFPNYSSELNVNALELDDSALYLCASSHRVEQETQYFGPGTRLLVL.

In the case of this clonotype: A single base is all that separates this from a far larger clone, so a read error is likely. This chain links TRBV9 with TRBJ2-1; D is unclear. Trimming removed 0 bases from V and 13 bases from J, with 14 bases in between. CDR1 and CDR2 from the germline V gene are SGDLS and YYNGEE. The CDR3 is 13 amino acids. DNA of the CDR3: TGTGCCAGCAGCGTAGTCGGTCAAGAGACCCAGTTCTTC. This codes for CASSVVGQETQFF.

This clonotype occurred many times. The genes are TRBV6-6 and TRBJ1-4; D unresolved. Trimming stripped 2 bases from V and 8 bases from J, with 3 bases between. The CDR3 is 11 residues long. Germline CDR1 reads MNHNY; CDR2 reads SVGAGI (reference sequence). CDR3 DNA sequence: TGTGCCAGCAGTTACGCAGAAAAACTGTTTTTT. Its protein product is CASSYAEKLFF.

The sample holds many counts of this clonotype. The chain joins TRBV5-1 to TRBJ2-1, with 9 bases lining up with TRBD2. The CDR3 sequence is 16 residues long. Germline values: CDR1 SGHRS, CDR2 YFSETQ. V trimming: 0 bases; J trimming: 5 bases; junction bases outside the gene matches: 6. The CDR3 sequence is CASSLGAGGSNNEQFF. The CDR3 DNA follows: TGCGCCAGCAGCTTGGGGGCGGGAGGGAGTAACAATGAGCAGTTCTTC.

In this sample, this clonotype turned up many times. This chain links TRBV6-2 or TRBV6-3 with TRBJ2-3; D call uncertain. The germline V gene encodes CDR1 MNHEY and CDR2 SVGEGT. The V end lost 5 bases, the J end lost 0 bases, and 12 bases lay between the germline ends. The CDR3 consists of 15 residues. CDR3 in amino acids: CASSPAESSTDTQYF. The CDR3 nucleotides are TGTGCCAGCAGTCCTGCGGAGTCTAGCACAGATACGCAGTATTTT.

In this sample, this clonotype turned up many times. The chain couples TRBV7-2 to TRBJ2-1, with 9 positions matching TRBD2. The germline V gene has CDR1 SGHTA and CDR2 FQGNSA. The CDR3 length is 15 residues. Trimming cost V 5 bases and J 9 bases; bases outside gene matches: 11. CDR3 sequence reads: CASSPSSGRISEQFF. CDR3 DNA: TGTGCCAGCAGCCCCTCCAGCGGGAGGATAAGTGAGCAGTTCTTC.

The rearrangement joins TRBV7-2 to TRBJ1-2; TRBD1 is a possible D gene (6 bases). V shed 2 bases and J shed 5 bases, with 15 bases lying between them. The length of the CDR3 is 15 residues. From germline, CDR1 is SGHTA and CDR2 FQGNSA. CDR3 sequence (DNA): TGTGCCAGCAGCTTAAGCCCCGGGCAGGGGTATGGCTACACCTTC. This codes for CASSLSPGQGYGYTF.

This clonotype was counted at least ten times. The rearrangement links TRBV27 to TRBJ1-3; possible D gene TRBD1, 5 bases. The V and J ends lost 8 bases and 4 bases respectively, with 15 bases between them. The CDR3 is 14 amino acids. Germline lookup yields CDR1 MNHEY and CDR2 SMNVEV (reference sequence). The CDR3 reads CASRRGDGGNTIYF. For the CDR3, the DNA is TGTGCCAGCCGCCGGGGGGACGGAGGAAACACCATATATTTT.

This clonotype was detected many times. This chain links TRBV20-1 with TRBJ2-1; D is possibly TRBD2 (6 bases). Germline CDR1 DFQATT, CDR2 SNEGSKA (reference sequence). The CDR3 runs to 14 residues. Between the trimmed V and J ends, which lost 0 bases and 7 bases, there was a span of 13 bases. CDR3 in amino acids: CSAREALARNEQFF. The CDR3 DNA follows: TGCAGTGCTAGAGAGGCACTAGCTAGAAATGAGCAGTTCTTC.

This clonotype was recorded at least ten times. The rearrangement joins TRBV28 to TRBJ2-7; D is ambiguous. CDR3 length equals 14 residues. V gave up 2 bases and J gave up 6 bases, with 14 bases separating them. Germline V gene sequence: CDR1 MDHEN, CDR2 SYDVKM. The CDR3 DNA sequence: TGTGCCAGCAGTTTACCCTCGGACCGTCCCGAGCAGTACTTC. It yields the protein CASSLPSDRPEQYF.